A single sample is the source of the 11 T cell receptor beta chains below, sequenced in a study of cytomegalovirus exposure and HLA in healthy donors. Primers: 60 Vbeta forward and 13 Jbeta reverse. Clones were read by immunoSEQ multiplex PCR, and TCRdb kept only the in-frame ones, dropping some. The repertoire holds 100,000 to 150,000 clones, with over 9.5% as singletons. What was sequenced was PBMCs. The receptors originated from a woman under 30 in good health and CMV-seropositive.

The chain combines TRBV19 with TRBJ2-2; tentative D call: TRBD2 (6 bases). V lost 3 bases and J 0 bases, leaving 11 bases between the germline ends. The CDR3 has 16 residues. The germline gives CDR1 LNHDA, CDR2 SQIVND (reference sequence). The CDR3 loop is CASSMDYRTNTGELFF. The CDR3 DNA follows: TGTGCCAGTAGTATGGACTACCGAACGAACACCGGGGAGCTGTTTTTT.

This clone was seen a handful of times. The CDR3 region has the DNA TGTGCCAGCAGTCCCGGGACTAGCGGGGGAGAGGAGCAGTTCTTC. Translation gives CASSPGTSGGEEQFF. The chain has TRBV27 and TRBJ2-1; 14 bases are a match to TRBD2. The trim removed 5 bases at V and 10 bases at J, leaving 7 bases unmatched. Germline assignment: CDR1 MNHEY and CDR2 SMNVEV (reference sequence). The CDR3 covers 15 residues.

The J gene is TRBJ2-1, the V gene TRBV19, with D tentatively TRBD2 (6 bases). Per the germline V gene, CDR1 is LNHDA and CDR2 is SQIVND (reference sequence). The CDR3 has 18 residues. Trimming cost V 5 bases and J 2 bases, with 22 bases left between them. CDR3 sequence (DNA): TGTGCCAGTAGTCCCCCCGGGTGGGCTAGCGAGACCTACAATGAGCAGTTCTTC. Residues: CASSPPGWASETYNEQFF.

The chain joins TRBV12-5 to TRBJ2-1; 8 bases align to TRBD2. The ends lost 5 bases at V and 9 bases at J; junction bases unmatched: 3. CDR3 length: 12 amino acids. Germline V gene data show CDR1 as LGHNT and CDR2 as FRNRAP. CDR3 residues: CASGPREGEQFF. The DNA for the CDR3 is TGTGCTAGTGGTCCCCGGGAGGGTGAGCAGTTCTTC.

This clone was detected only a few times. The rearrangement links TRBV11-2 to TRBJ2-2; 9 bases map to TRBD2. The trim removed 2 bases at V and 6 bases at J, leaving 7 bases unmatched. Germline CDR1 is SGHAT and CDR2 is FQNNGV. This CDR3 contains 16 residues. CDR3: CASSLNSGRSSGELFF. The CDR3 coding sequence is TGTGCCAGCAGCTTAAATAGCGGGAGAAGCTCCGGGGAGCTGTTTTTT.

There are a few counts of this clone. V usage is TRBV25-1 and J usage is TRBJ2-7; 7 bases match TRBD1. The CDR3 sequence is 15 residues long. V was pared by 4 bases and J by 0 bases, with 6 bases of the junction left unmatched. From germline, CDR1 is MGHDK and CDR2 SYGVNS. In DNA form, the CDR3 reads TGTGCCAGCAGTGGTTTGAGGGACAGCTCCTACGAGCAGTACTTC. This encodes CASSGLRDSSYEQYF.

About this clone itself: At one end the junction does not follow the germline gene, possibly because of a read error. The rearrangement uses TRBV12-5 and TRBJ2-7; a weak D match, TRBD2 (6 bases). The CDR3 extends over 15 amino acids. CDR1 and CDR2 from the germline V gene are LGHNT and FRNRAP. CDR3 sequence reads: CAGGLVWQGGNEQYF. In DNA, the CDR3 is TGTGCTGGTGGTTTGGTTTGGCAGGGAGGCAACGAGCAGTACTTC.

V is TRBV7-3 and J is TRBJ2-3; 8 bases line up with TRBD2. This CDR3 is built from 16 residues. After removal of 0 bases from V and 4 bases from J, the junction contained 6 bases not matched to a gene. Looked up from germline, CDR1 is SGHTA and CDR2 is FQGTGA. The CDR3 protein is CASSLTSGLDADTQYF. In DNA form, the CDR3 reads TGTGCCAGCAGCTTAACTTCGGGACTAGACGCAGATACGCAGTATTTT. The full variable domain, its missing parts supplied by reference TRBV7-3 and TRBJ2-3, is GAGVSQTPSNKVTEKGKYVELRCDPISGHTALYWYRQSLGQGPEFLIYFQGTGAADDSGLPNDRFFAVRPEGSVSTLKIQRTERGDSAVYLCASSLTSGLDADTQYFGPGTRLTVL.

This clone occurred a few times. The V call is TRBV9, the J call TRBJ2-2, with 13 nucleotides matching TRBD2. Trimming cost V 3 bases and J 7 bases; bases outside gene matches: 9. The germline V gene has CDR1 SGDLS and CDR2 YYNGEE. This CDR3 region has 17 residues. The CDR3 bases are TGTGCCAGCAGCGCGCCACTAGCGGGAGGGCCCGTCGGGGAGCTGTTTTTT. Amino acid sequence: CASSAPLAGGPVGELFF. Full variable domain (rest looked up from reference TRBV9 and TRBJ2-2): DSGVTQTPKHLITATGQRVTLRCSPRSGDLSVYWYQQSLDQGLQFLIQYYNGEERAKGNILERFSAQQFPDLHSELNLSSLELGDSALYFCASSAPLAGGPVGELFFGEGSRLTVL.

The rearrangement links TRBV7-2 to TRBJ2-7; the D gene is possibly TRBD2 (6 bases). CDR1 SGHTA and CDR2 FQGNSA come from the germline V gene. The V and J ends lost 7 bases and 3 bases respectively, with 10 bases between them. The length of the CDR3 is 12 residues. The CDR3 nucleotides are TGTGCCAGCACCACGGGACTCTACGAGCAGTACTTC. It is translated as CASTTGLYEQYF.

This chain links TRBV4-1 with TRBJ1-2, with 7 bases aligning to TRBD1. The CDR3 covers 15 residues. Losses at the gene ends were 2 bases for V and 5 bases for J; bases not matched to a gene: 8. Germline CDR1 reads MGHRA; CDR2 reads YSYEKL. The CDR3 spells CASSQYQQGIYGYTF. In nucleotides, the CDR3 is TGCGCCAGCAGCCAATACCAACAGGGGATTTATGGCTACACCTTC.